Listed here are 21 T cell receptor beta chains from one sample, sequenced in a study of control samples from healthy donors and cancer patients. Assay: immunoSEQ multiplex PCR; the TCRdb copy retains only in-frame clones and omits some. Of around 150,000 clones detected, roughly 90% appear once; the ten largest clones hold 4% to 5.5%. The sequencing input was blood. Receptor source: a man aged 25-40 years in good health.

This chain connects TRBV18 to TRBJ2-2; D could derive from TRBD1 or TRBD2 (5 bases each). The V gene's germline CDR1 is KGHSH and CDR2 LQKENI. Trimming removed 3 bases from V and 5 bases from J, with 16 bases in between. This CDR3 has 16 residues. The CDR3 DNA sequence: TGTGCCAGCTCACCCCTCGGGGCGAGCTTGACCGGGGAGCTGTTTTTT. Its protein is CASSPLGASLTGELFF.

The chain uses TRBV19 and TRBJ2-1; unclear D gene. Germline CDR1 and CDR2: LNHDA and SQIVND (reference sequence). This CDR3 has 14 residues. The V gene lost 3 bases and the J gene lost 1 base, with 7 bases spanning the gap. CDR3 protein: CASSISGSYNEQFF. CDR3 in DNA: TGTGCCAGTAGTATCTCCGGTTCCTACAATGAGCAGTTCTTC.

The chain employs TRBV24-1 and TRBJ2-2; the D is unclear. V was shortened by 7 bases and J by 5 bases, with 10 bases between the two germline ends. CDR1 is KGHDR and CDR2 is SFDVKD in the germline V gene. The CDR3 has 13 residues. This CDR3 reads CATSPEFTGELFF. The CDR3 DNA reads as TGTGCCACCAGCCCAGAGTTTACCGGGGAGCTGTTTTTT.

This clone was picked up a small number of times. This chain connects TRBV7-9 to TRBJ1-1; D unresolved. The germline CDR1 and CDR2 sequences are SEHNR and FQNEAQ (reference sequence). The CDR3 consists of 12 residues. Trimming left V 0 bases short and J 4 bases short, with 3 bases between. For the CDR3, the DNA is TGTGCCAGCAGCTTAGCGAGCACTGAAGCTTTCTTT. This translates into CASSLASTEAFF. Supplemented by reference TRBV7-9 and TRBJ1-1, the full variable domain reads DTGVSQNPRHKITKRGQNVTFRCDPISEHNRLYWYRQTLGQGPEFLTYFQNEAQLEKSRLLSDRFSAERPKGSFSTLEIQRTEQGDSAMYLCASSLASTEAFFGQGTRLTVV.

The chain has TRBV19 and TRBJ1-2; 10 bases are a match to TRBD1. CDR1 and CDR2 from the germline V gene are LNHDA and SQIVND (reference sequence). The trim removed 5 bases at V and 8 bases at J, leaving 5 bases unmatched. The CDR3 loop spans 13 amino acids. The CDR3: CASSADRGQGYTF. The CDR3 nucleotides read TGTGCCAGTAGTGCCGACAGGGGGCAAGGCTACACCTTC.

This chain links TRBV15 with TRBJ1-4, with D unresolved. Between the trimmed V and J ends, which lost 3 bases and 8 bases, there was a span of 10 bases. CDR3 size: 13 residues. Germline V gives CDR1 LNHNV, CDR2 YYDKDF (reference sequence). The CDR3 DNA is TGTGCCACCAGCAGGGAAGTCGGGGAAAAACTGTTTTTT. Its translation is CATSREVGEKLFF.

Comments on this clone: Other nucleotide sequences from this sample produce the same CDR3. J is TRBJ2-7 and V is TRBV7-2; D is undetermined. This CDR3 comprises 12 residues. Trimming took off 1 base at V and 1 base at J, with 2 bases between the two ends. Germline loops: CDR1 SGHTA, CDR2 FQGNSA. The CDR3 region is CASSLVSYEQYF. The CDR3 nucleotides are TGTGCCAGCAGCTTAGTTTCCTACGAGCAGTACTTC.

This chain uses TRBV2 with TRBJ1-4; D ambiguous. This CDR3 has 14 amino acids. Trimming took 6 bases from V and 0 from J, leaving 8 bases between them. From germline, CDR1 is SNHLY and CDR2 FYNNEI. Here the CDR3 reads CASSRGSTNEKLFF. The CDR3 DNA sequence: TGTGCCAGCAGCCGAGGGTCAACTAATGAAAAACTGTTTTTT.

V gene TRBV20-1 combines with J gene TRBJ2-7, with TRBD2 matching 9 bases. Looked up from germline, CDR1 is DFQATT and CDR2 is SNEGSKA (reference sequence). With V trimmed by 3 bases and J by 3 bases, 9 bases remained unmatched. The CDR3 has 15 residues. The chain's CDR3 is CSASFSGGPLYEQYF. CDR3 coding DNA: TGCAGTGCTAGTTTCAGCGGGGGGCCCCTCTACGAGCAGTACTTC.

This clone was seen a few times. The chain is built from TRBV6-5 and TRBJ1-6; D is possibly TRBD1 (6 bases). The V end was cut by 4 bases, the J end by 9 bases, with 10 bases between. CDR3 length equals 13 residues. CDR1 and CDR2 (germline): MNHEY, SVGAGI. Here the CDR3 DNA reads TGTGCCAGCAGTTCCGAGGACAGTTCACCCCTCCACTTT. It encodes CASSSEDSSPLHF.

The chain has TRBV5-6 and TRBJ1-1, with D possibly matching TRBD1 (5 bases). Looked up from germline, CDR1 is SGHDT and CDR2 is YYEEEE. The CDR3 has 13 residues. V lost 4 bases to trimming and J lost 3 bases, with 10 bases between them. CDR3 amino acids: CASSGGRYTEAFF. The CDR3 bases are TGTGCCAGCAGCGGGGGGAGGTACACTGAAGCTTTCTTT. The complete variable domain, with remaining parts taken from reference TRBV5-6 and TRBJ1-1, reads DAGVTQSPTHLIKTRGQQVTLRCSPKSGHDTVSWYQQALGQGPQFIFQYYEEEERQRGNFPDRFSGHQFPNYSSELNVNALLLGDSALYLCASSGGRYTEAFFGQGTRLTVV.

The genes are TRBV21-1 and TRBJ2-7; the table gives TRBD1 as D, unverified against the DNA. TRBV21-1 is a pseudogene. This CDR3 spans 16 amino acids. The CDR3 DNA follows: TGTGCCAGCAGCAAAACGACGAGGACAGGATCCTACGAGCAGTACTTC. Protein: CASSKTTRTGSYEQYF.

The V gene is TRBV7-2, the J gene TRBJ2-4; D is unclear. Germline CDR1 SGHTA, CDR2 FQGNSA. V was cut by 1 base and J by 0 bases, with 19 bases left in between. CDR3 length equals 19 residues. The CDR3 protein is CASSLEGPNYALAKNIQYF. The DNA of the CDR3 is TGTGCCAGCAGCTTAGAGGGTCCGAATTATGCCCTAGCCAAAAACATTCAGTACTTC. The variable domain in full, with the rest retrieved from reference TRBV7-2 and TRBJ2-4, is GAGVSQSPSNKVTEKGKDVELRCDPISGHTALYWYRQSLGQGLEFLIYFQGNSAPDKSGLPSDRFSAERTGGSVSTLTIQRTQQEDSAVYLCASSLEGPNYALAKNIQYFGAGTRLSVL.

On this clone itself: Additional DNA sequences in this sample encode the identical CDR3. The V call is TRBV24-1, the J call TRBJ2-6; D gene uncertain. The CDR3 extends over 14 amino acids. V gave up 1 base and J gave up 3 bases, with 3 bases separating them. Per the germline V gene, CDR1 is KGHDR and CDR2 is SFDVKD. CDR3 region: CATSDFGGANVLTF. The CDR3 bases are TGTGCCACCAGTGATTTTGGTGGGGCCAACGTCCTGACTTTC.

The rearrangement joins TRBV30 to TRBJ2-1; 10 bases align to TRBD2. Per germline, CDR1 GTSNPN and CDR2 SVGIG (reference sequence). CDR3 length: 15 residues. V was clipped by 2 bases and J by 8 bases; unmatched bases: 9. Here the CDR3 reads CAWSSPSGSNDEQFF. CDR3 DNA: TGTGCCTGGAGTTCACCTAGCGGGAGTAATGATGAGCAGTTCTTC.

This clone was observed a few times. The chain couples TRBV4-2 to TRBJ1-2; D remains ambiguous. V dropped 0 bases and J dropped 8 bases, with 10 bases sitting between them. Germline V gene sequence: CDR1 LGHNA, CDR2 YNFKEQ. The CDR3 is 13 amino acids. The CDR3, as DNA: TGTGCCAGCAGCCAAGAGGCAGGATTAGGCTACACCTTC. It encodes CASSQEAGLGYTF.

This chain links TRBV27 with TRBJ2-2, with a possible D match to TRBD2 (5 bases). CDR3 length: 15 amino acids. Trimming left V 7 bases short and J 2 bases short, with 14 bases between. The germline CDR1 and CDR2 sequences are MNHEY and SMNVEV (reference sequence). In DNA, the CDR3 is TGTGCCAGCACCCCTCGGCGGACTAACACCGGGGAGCTGTTTTTT. Translated, it gives CASTPRRTNTGELFF.

The rearrangement uses TRBV5-1 and TRBJ2-1; 8 bases fit TRBD1. The V and J ends lost 0 bases and 2 bases, in that order; junction bases with no gene match: 4. The germline V gene encodes CDR1 SGHRS and CDR2 YFSETQ. The CDR3 sequence is 16 residues long. CDR3 amino acids: CASSLVAGGPYNEQFF. The CDR3 nucleotides are TGCGCCAGCAGCTTGGTAGCAGGGGGCCCCTACAATGAGCAGTTCTTC.

J is TRBJ1-2 and V is TRBV27; 10 bases fit TRBD1. The CDR3 loop spans 14 amino acids. Germline CDR1 reads MNHEY; CDR2 reads SMNVEV (reference sequence). V was clipped by 5 bases and J by 7 bases; unmatched bases: 7. This CDR3 reads CASSASGTGVGYTF. The CDR3 DNA follows: TGTGCCAGCAGTGCCTCCGGGACAGGGGTTGGCTACACCTTC.

The gene calls are TRBV6-1 and TRBJ2-3; no clear D gene. Trimming took off 1 base at V and 1 base at J, with 9 bases between the two ends. Germline V CDR1 and CDR2: MNHNS, SASEGT. The CDR3 totals 15 residues. The DNA of the CDR3 is TGTGCCAGCAGTGAAGTTTCGCCGCGCACAGATACGCAGTATTTT. Translating it yields CASSEVSPRTDTQYF.

The chain combines TRBV19 with TRBJ1-5; no firm D call. Trimming pared 8 bases from V and 4 bases from J, leaving 3 bases between. Germline V gene data show CDR1 as LNHDA and CDR2 as SQIVND (reference sequence). CDR3 length: 10 residues. CDR3 in amino acids: CASSNQPQHF. The DNA of the CDR3 is TGTGCCAGTTCTAATCAGCCCCAGCATTTT.